Listed below are T cell receptor beta chains from one sample, sequenced in a study of T cells after yellow fever vaccination. From the 5' RACE reads, TCRdb called clonotypes with MiXCR, one entry per CDR3 protein. Altogether about 68,000 distinct CDR3 sequences are present, under 8% being singletons, with the ten largest covering 37%. The material sequenced was CD8+ T cells sorted from PBMCs, taken roughly 45 days after the first yellow fever vaccination. These TCRs come from a man aged 18-30 years who received the YFV17D yellow fever vaccine. CDR3s include the opening cysteine and the closing phenylalanine or tryptophan. The order of the fields is clone size, J gene, D gene, CDR3 length, V gene, CDR3 DNA, CDR3 protein. A D gene is named only where the DNA matches it firmly. Clone size is not always given. Where it is, it says once, few, many or a class for expanded clones.

few,TRBJ2-2,-,16,TRBV25-1,TGTGCCAGCAGTGGCTCCGGGACCGGTGGTACCGGGGAGCTGTTTTTT,CASSGSGTGGTGELFF
few,TRBJ2-7,-,14,TRBV6-5,TGTGCCAGCAGTTACTTAGACCAGCGCTACGAGCAGTACTTC,CASSYLDQRYEQYF
many,TRBJ2-7,-,10,TRBV5-1,TGCGCCAGCAGCTACTACGAGCAGTACTTC,CASSYYEQYF
many,TRBJ2-3,-,15,TRBV5-1,TGCGCCAGCAGCTTGGCGGGCGTGAGCACAGATACGCAGTATTTT,CASSLAGVSTDTQYF
many,TRBJ1-5,-,12,TRBV5-5,TGTGCCAGCAGCTTGGCAGGTCAGCCCCAGCATTTT,CASSLAGQPQHF
many,TRBJ2-5,TRBD2,15,TRBV4-3,TGCGCCAGCAGCCAAGATATCCTAGCGGGGGAGACCCAGTACTTC,CASSQDILAGETQYF
-,TRBJ2-5,-,15,TRBV9,TGTGCCAGCAGCGTGCTCGGGACGTACCAAGAGACCCAGTACTTC,CASSVLGTYQETQYF
many,TRBJ1-1,-,12,TRBV7-9,TGTGCCAGCAGCCTCGGGGGGGCCGAAGCTTTCTTT,CASSLGGAEAFF
few,TRBJ1-5,-,14,TRBV15,TGTGCCACCAGCAGAGAACAGGGCAATCAGCCCCAGCATTTT,CATSREQGNQPQHF
few,TRBJ1-1,TRBD1,15,TRBV4-1,TGCGCCAGCAGCCAAGGGCAGGGGGCGGGGGCTGAAGCTTTCTTT,CASSQGQGAGAEAFF
many,TRBJ2-1,TRBD2,17,TRBV7-2,TGTGCCAGCAGCACAGGGACTAGCGGGGGGGCCGGGGCTGAGCAGTTCTTC,CASSTGTSGGAGAEQFF
many,TRBJ2-3,TRBD1,16,TRBV5-1,TGCGCCAGCAGCGAACTCACAGGGGTCGGTGCAGATACGCAGTATTTT,CASSELTGVGADTQYF